Described below is a single T cell receptor beta chain sequence and its context. The sample originates from a study of radiotherapy plus CTLA-4 blockade in lung cancer. Assay: immunoSEQ multiplex PCR; the TCRdb copy retains only in-frame clones and omits some. Here the sample spans about 93,000 clones, 80% to 90% being singletons. Trimming took 6 bases from V and 7 from J, leaving 13 bases between them. Germline V lookup: CDR1 LNHDA, CDR2 SQIVND (reference sequence). The CDR3 runs to 12 residues. The receptor's source is a human donor with non-small cell lung cancer that progressed on radiotherapy plus ipilimumab. Sequencing was performed on peripheral blood, taken from a patient treated with radiotherapy plus ipilimumab. The chain joins TRBV19 to TRBJ2-7, with unresolved D. The CDR3 here is CASSTQRGEQYF. The CDR3 region has the DNA TGTGCCAGTAGCACCCAACGCGGAGAGCAGTACTTC.